This TCR beta chain was sequenced during a study of B cell selection in AIRE deficiency. Study-level points and caveats: Only about 10% of 3,500 to 4,500 shared Treg sequences were patient-specific; about 33% healthy-specific. With only TCRbeta sequenced, around a third of shared healthy Treg sequences overlapped Tconv.

With respect to this clone: Antigen: not known.

CD4+CD127+ cells were sorted as the conventional CD4 T cells. Produced via immunoSEQ multiplex PCR; TCRdb's table is partial and in-frame only. This sample has tens of thousands of clones, with 90% to 97% found just once. Trimming shortened V by 2 bases and J by 1 base, and 11 bases separated the two germline ends. This CDR3 has 16 amino acids. The V gene's germline CDR1 is KGHSH and CDR2 LQKENI. This chain connects TRBV18 to TRBJ2-2; the D gene is possibly TRBD2 (5 bases). Material for sequencing was CD4+CD127+ conventional T cells sorted from PBMCs. The sequence was collected from a human donor in good health. The CDR3: CASSPGGSENTGELFF. CDR3 DNA sequence: TGTGCCAGCTCACCAGGAGGCAGTGAGAACACCGGGGAGCTGTTTTTT. Full variable domain (rest looked up from reference TRBV18 and TRBJ2-2): NAGVMQNPRHLVRRRGQEARLRCSPMKGHSHVYWYRQLPEEGLKFMVYLQKENIIDESGMPKERFSAEFPKEGPSILRIQQVVRGDSAAYFCASSPGGSENTGELFFGEGSRLTVL.